The clone carrying this TCR beta chain appeared a few times. Antigen unknown. CD45RO/CCR7/CD25/CD127/CD95/CD27 sorting isolated CD4+ naive, central memory, regulatory and stem cell-like memory cells. The sample belongs to a study of beta chain features in type 1 diabetes. Overall study findings and caveats: The study found fewer insertions and more deletions at VDJ junctions in type 1 diabetes patients. The study found moderately but significantly shorter TCRB CDR3s in all four CD4+ subsets of Type 1 diabetes patients.

V was shortened by 2 bases and J by 0 bases, with 3 bases between the two germline ends. Germline values: CDR1 KGHSH, CDR2 LQKENI. The CDR3 totals 13 residues. Reverse transcription of all isolated RNA meant that expressed TCRB transcripts were sequenced. Libraries were prepared by immunoSEQ multiplex PCR; TCRdb keeps only in-frame clonotypes and omits some of them. Of 300,000 or so clones in the sample, 13% to 15% were seen once. Source material: naive CD4+ T cells from blood. This receptor was taken from a man younger than 40 with type 1 diabetes. V usage is TRBV18 and J usage is TRBJ2-3; D gene unclear. The CDR3 spells CASSPYSTDTQYF. In DNA, the CDR3 is TGTGCCAGCTCACCATATAGCACAGATACGCAGTATTTT. Full variable domain (outside the CDR3, taken from reference TRBV18 and TRBJ2-3): NAGVMQNPRHLVRRRGQEARLRCSPMKGHSHVYWYRQLPEEGLKFMVYLQKENIIDESGMPKERFSAEFPKEGPSILRIQQVVRGDSAAYFCASSPYSTDTQYFGPGTRLTVL.